The present entry profiles one TCR beta chain with its context. Its recognized antigen is unknown. The sample holds no much larger clone one base away, and base qualities are not on file. These data come from a study of CD8 T cells in Susac syndrome (dated by TCRdb to between 2018 and 2021). Study-wide context: Repertoire sequencing was used to test whether CD8+ T cell activation and differentiation in Susac syndrome was antigen driven. General findings and caveats noted by the study authors: The study acknowledged that relatively few individuals were included in the TCR sequencing and HLA analysis.

RNA was extracted using the RNeasy kit, and about 0.5 to 1 ug of the RNA was reverse transcribed with random hexamers. The immunoSEQ multiplex PCR assay, which covers 54 Vbeta and 13 Jbeta segments, was used to amplify TCR beta CDR3 regions. PCR amplification bias was corrected by using a synthetic template baseline for primer optimization and computational correction. The original pipeline was this. Only productive sequences were kept, with reads annotated to V, D and J genes according to IMGT and analyzed in immunoSEQ Analyzer. Clonality was computed as one minus Shannon entropy normalized by log2 of the number of productive unique sequences. For each patient and control, public and private clones were evaluated among the 100 most prevalent clones. Clones were defined as Susac-specific if absent from the healthy and MS cohorts, from around 1,000 published viral clones and from other ImmuneACCESS disease sequences. TCRdb reran the public reads through fastp at Q25 and MiXCR, keeping productive beta chains. Entries that share a CDR3 protein sequence are merged under the most common genes and DNA. The V and J calls and clone size are TCRdb's, not the authors'. The sample includes 100,000 to 150,000 distinct CDR3 sequences, with over 90% observed a single time. The top ten clonotypes cover more than 0.1% of the sample.

Peripheral blood CD8+ and CD4+ T cells from healthy donors, Susac syndrome patients and multiple sclerosis patients were profiled by high-throughput TCR beta sequencing. Healthy donors were age- and sex-matched controls. CD8+ TEMRA cells were enriched by FACS, while bulk CD8+ and CD4+ T cells were purified by magnetic negative isolation. Blood was collected in EDTA tubes and processed within 24 hours, with PBMCs isolated through density gradient centrifugation. PBMCs intended for TCR sequencing were frozen in liquid nitrogen and were later thawed in a 37 degrees C water bath. Purity of sorted or isolated CD4+, CD8+ and CD8+ TEMRA cells was at least 90%. From V the trimming removes 5 bases and from J it removes 6 bases, while the gene matches leave 11 bases of the junction unaccounted for. CDR1 SEHNR and CDR2 FQNEAQ were looked up in the germline V gene (reference sequence). From its cysteine to its phenylalanine, the CDR3 spans 15 amino acids. Only the CDR3 region is kept as DNA, spanning 45 bases read in frame from base 1.

The TCR sequence derives from a human donor in good health. Sequencing was performed on CD4+ T cells from PBMCs. The chain was built from TRBV7-9 and TRBJ2-5; 8 bases in the middle match TRBD1. The bases read TGTGCCAGCAGCCCAGGGCAGGGGGCGGCGAAGACCCAGTACTTC. Translated, it reads CASSPGQGAAKTQYF.